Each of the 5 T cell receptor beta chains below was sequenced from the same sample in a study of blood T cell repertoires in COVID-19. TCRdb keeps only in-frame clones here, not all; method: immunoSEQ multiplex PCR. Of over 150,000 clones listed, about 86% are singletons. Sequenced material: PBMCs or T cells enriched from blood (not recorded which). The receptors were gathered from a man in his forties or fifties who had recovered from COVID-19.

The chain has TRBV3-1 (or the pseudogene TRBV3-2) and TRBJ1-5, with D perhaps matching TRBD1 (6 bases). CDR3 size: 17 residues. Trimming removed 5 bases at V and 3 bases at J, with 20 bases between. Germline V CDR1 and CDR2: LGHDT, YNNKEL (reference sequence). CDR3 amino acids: CASSSGTQIAPNQPQHF. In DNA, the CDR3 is TGTGCCAGCAGCTCGGGGACACAGATAGCCCCCAATCAGCCCCAGCATTTT.

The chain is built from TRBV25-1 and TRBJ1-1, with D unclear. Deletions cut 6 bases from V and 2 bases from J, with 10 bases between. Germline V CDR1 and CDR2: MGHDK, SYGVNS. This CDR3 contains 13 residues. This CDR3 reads CASRSSINTEAFF. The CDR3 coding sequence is TGTGCCAGCAGGTCCAGTATCAACACTGAAGCTTTCTTT.

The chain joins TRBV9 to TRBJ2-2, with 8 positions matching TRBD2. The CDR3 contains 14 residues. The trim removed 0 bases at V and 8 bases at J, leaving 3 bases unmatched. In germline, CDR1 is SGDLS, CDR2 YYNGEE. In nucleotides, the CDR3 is TGTGCCAGCAGCGTAGCGTCTAGCGGGGGGGAGCTGTTTTTT. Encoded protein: CASSVASSGGELFF.

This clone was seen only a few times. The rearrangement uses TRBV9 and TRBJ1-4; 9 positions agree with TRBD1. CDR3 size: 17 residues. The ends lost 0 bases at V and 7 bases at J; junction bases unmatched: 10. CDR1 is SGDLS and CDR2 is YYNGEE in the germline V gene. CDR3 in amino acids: CASSVVRDRAKGEKLFF. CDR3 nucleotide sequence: TGTGCCAGCAGCGTAGTCCGGGACAGGGCTAAGGGTGAAAAACTGTTTTTT.

The CDR3 DNA reads as TGTGCTAGTGTTCCGTGGGGACAGGGGTTGAATGAGCAGTTCTTC. Protein product: CASVPWGQGLNEQFF. The chain couples TRBV12-5 to TRBJ2-1; TRBD1 agrees at 10 bases. The junction had 10 bases not matched to a gene; V was cut back by 7 bases and J by 7 bases. The CDR3 covers 15 residues. Looked up from germline, CDR1 is LGHNT and CDR2 is FRNRAP.